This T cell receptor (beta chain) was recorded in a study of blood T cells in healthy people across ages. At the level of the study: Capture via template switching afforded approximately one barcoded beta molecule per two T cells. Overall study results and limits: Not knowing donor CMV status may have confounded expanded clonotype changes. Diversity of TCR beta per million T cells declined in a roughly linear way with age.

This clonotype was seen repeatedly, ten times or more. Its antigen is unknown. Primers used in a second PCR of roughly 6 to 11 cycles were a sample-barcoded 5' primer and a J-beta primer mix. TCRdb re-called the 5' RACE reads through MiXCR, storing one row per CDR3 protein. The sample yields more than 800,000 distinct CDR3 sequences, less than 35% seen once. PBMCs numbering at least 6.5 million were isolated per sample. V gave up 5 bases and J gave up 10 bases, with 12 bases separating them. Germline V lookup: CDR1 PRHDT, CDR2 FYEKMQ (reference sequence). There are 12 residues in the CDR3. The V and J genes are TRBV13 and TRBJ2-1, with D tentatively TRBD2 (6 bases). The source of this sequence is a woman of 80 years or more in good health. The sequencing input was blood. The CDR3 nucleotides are TGTGCCAGCAGCCTCCGGGACTCAGAGCAGTTCTTC. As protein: CASSLRDSEQFF. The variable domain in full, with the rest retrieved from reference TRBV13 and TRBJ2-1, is AAGVIQSPRHLIKEKRETATLKCYPIPRHDTVYWYQQGPGQDPQFLISFYEKMQSDKGSIPDRFSAQQFSDYHSELNMSSLELGDSALYFCASSLRDSEQFFGPGTRLTVL.